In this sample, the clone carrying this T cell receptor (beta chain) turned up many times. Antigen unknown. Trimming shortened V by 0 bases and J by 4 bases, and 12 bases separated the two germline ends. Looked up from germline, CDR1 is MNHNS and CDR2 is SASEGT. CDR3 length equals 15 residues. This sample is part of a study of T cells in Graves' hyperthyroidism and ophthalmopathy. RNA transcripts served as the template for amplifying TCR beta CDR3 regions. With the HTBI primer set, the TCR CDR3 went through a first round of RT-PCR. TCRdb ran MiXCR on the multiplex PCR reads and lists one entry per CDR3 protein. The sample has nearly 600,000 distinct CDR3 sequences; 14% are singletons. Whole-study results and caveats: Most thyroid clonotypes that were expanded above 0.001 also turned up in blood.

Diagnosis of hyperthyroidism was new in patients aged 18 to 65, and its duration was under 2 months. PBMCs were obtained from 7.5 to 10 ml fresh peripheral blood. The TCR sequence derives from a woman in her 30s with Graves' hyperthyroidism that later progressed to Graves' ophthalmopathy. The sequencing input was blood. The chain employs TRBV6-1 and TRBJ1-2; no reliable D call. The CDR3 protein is CASSEAEGLGYGYTF. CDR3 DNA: TGTGCCAGCAGTGAAGCTGAGGGCTTGGGCTATGGCTACACCTTC.